Below, 2 T cell receptor beta chains from the same sample are listed, as sequenced in a study of response to subunit inactivated influenza vaccine. TCRdb reprocessed the RT-PCR reads via MiXCR and lists one record per CDR3 protein. The sample lists roughly 780,000 distinct CDR3 sequences; about 18% were seen once. Specimen: PBMCs from blood, collected 5 to 6 days after vaccination. The receptors originated from a man in his forties or fifties who received an inactivated influenza vaccine.

J is TRBJ2-1 and V is TRBV27, with a possible D match to TRBD2 (6 bases). The V gene's germline CDR1 is MNHEY and CDR2 SMNVEV (reference sequence). This CDR3 spans 16 amino acids. V shed 1 base and J shed 8 bases, with 18 bases lying between them. CDR3 sequence: CASSLFGGSNEDEQFF. The CDR3 nucleotides are TGTGCCAGCAGTTTATTTGGGGGGAGTAATGAGGATGAGCAGTTCTTC.

This clonotype was seen a handful of times. The chain uses TRBV7-2 and TRBJ2-7, with a weak D call TRBD2 (5 bases). V was shortened by 3 bases and J by 2 bases, with 14 bases between the two germline ends. Per the germline V gene, CDR1 is SGHTA and CDR2 is FQGNSA. CDR3 length: 15 residues. CDR3 DNA: TGTGCCAGCAGCTTGAGCGGCCACAGAACCTACGAGCAGTACTTC. It encodes CASSLSGHRTYEQYF.